This T cell receptor beta chain was obtained from a study of T cell responses to AZD1222 COVID-19 vaccine. Study-wide results and limits: Vaccine-associated CD4 TCRs spanned spike, dominant at 160-218 and 743-854. Samples come after the peak T cell response, not at day 14. The breadth and depth of Spike-specific TCRs increased once two AZD1222 doses had been given. Donors in the cohort were predominantly white British and more often female, and clonal diversity was possibly underestimated.

On this clone: Its antigen is as yet unknown.

The germline gives CDR1 MGHRA, CDR2 YSYEKL. The trim removed 4 bases at V and 4 bases at J, leaving 13 bases unmatched. The CDR3 length is 17 residues. Libraries were prepared by immunoSEQ multiplex PCR; TCRdb keeps only in-frame clonotypes and omits some of them. The data hold 200,000 to 250,000 clones, with approximately 94% observed a single time. Sample: peripheral blood, taken 28 days after the second dose of the MenACWY control vaccine. This chain connects TRBV4-1 to TRBJ2-3; the match to TRBD1 covers 8 bases. The clonotype originates from an adult who received the MenACWY meningococcal vaccine as a control. This chain's CDR3 is CASSPLPGTGPPDTQYF. For the CDR3, the DNA is TGCGCCAGCAGCCCCCTCCCAGGGACAGGACCACCAGATACGCAGTATTTT.